This TCR beta chain was found in a study of vaccination effects on CD4 cells after COVID-19. Antigen-specific CD4+ T cells were first expanded with viral peptide pools by the ViraFEST assay and only then sequenced. With about 9 days of culture completed, CD4+ T cells were isolated. The cohort was immunized with two doses of either the BNT162b2 or mRNA-1273 vaccine. The V and J ends lost 4 bases and 3 bases respectively, with 16 bases between them. Per the germline V gene, CDR1 is SGHRS and CDR2 is YFSETQ. The CDR3 contains 16 residues. In regard to this clone: Its antigen is unidentified.

Clones were read by immunoSEQ multiplex PCR, and TCRdb kept only the in-frame ones, dropping some. The sample yields approximately 70,000 clones, 75% to 85% seen once. The chain links TRBV5-1 to TRBJ1-4; perhaps TRBD1 as D (6 bases). The sequence derives from a human donor who received a COVID-19 vaccine. The input for sequencing was CD4+ T cells from PBMCs cultured with HCoV-229E spike peptides, taken after COVID-19 vaccination. The CDR3 bases are TGCGCCAGCAGCCTCAGGCCTGGGGGGCCTAATGAAAAACTGTTTTTT. Its protein is CASSLRPGGPNEKLFF.